This entry lists 16 T cell receptor beta chains sequenced from one sample in a study of early T cells in non-severe SARS-CoV-2 infection. One entry per CDR3 protein results from TCRdb running MiXCR on the 5' RACE reads. This sample has 75,000 to 100,000 distinct CDR3 sequences; 14% occur once, and the top ten carry roughly 9.7%. The specimen sequenced was whole blood. Every receptor here comes from an adult who was a healthcare worker with PCR-confirmed SARS-CoV-2 infection or an uninfected control (not recorded which).

This chain uses TRBV5-1 with TRBJ2-3; 8 nucleotides match TRBD1. The CDR3 loop spans 15 amino acids. The ends lost 4 bases at V and 4 bases at J; junction bases unmatched: 8. Looked up from germline, CDR1 is SGHRS and CDR2 is YFSETQ. In DNA, the CDR3 is TGCGCCAGCAGCCGGACAGGGAGGATGGCAGATACGCAGTATTTT. Translating it yields CASSRTGRMADTQYF.

The genes are TRBV4-1 and TRBJ2-2; D is unresolved. The CDR3 extends over 13 amino acids. CDR1 and CDR2 from the germline V gene are MGHRA and YSYEKL. Trimming cost V 1 base and J 8 bases, with 8 bases left between them. The CDR3 nucleotides are TGCGCCAGCAGCCAAGCTAACCGGGGGGAGCTGTTTTTT. Protein product: CASSQANRGELFF.

This clonotype was observed a few times. The chain couples TRBV9 to TRBJ1-2; 7 bases agree with TRBD1. The germline CDR1 and CDR2 sequences are SGDLS and YYNGEE. This CDR3 region has 14 residues. The junction had 3 bases not matched to a gene; V was cut back by 3 bases and J by 1 base. The DNA of the CDR3 is TGTGCCAGCAGCGGCCGGGACAGTAACTATGGCTACACCTTC. This encodes CASSGRDSNYGYTF.

Notes on this clonotype: It may be a read error: a sequence one base away is much more abundant. The rearrangement links TRBV7-9 to TRBJ2-2; D is uncertain. Germline CDR1 reads SEHNR; CDR2 reads FQNEAQ (reference sequence). Trimming cost V 7 bases and J 6 bases, with 3 bases left between them. This CDR3 comprises 10 residues. The chain's CDR3 is CASNSGELFF. CDR3 sequence (DNA): TGTGCCAGCAATTCCGGGGAGCTGTTTTTT.

This clonotype was detected only a few times. The chain combines TRBV6-9 with TRBJ2-3; the match to TRBD2 covers 10 bases. The CDR3 is 14 residues long. The V segment lost 4 bases and the J segment 6 bases; nucleotides outside the gene matches: 4. Germline assignment: CDR1 MNHGY and CDR2 SVAAGI. The CDR3 DNA sequence: TGTGCCAGCAGTTCCGGGACTAGCGAGGATACGCAGTATTTT. Its protein is CASSSGTSEDTQYF.

This clonotype appeared a few times. This chain links TRBV28 with TRBJ1-1; D is possibly TRBD1 (5 bases). The CDR3 length is 15 residues. CDR1 MDHEN and CDR2 SYDVKM come from the germline V gene. The germline V and J ends were trimmed by 7 bases and 1 base, with 16 bases remaining between them. The CDR3: CASNGAPAANTEAFF. Written as DNA, the CDR3 is TGTGCCAGCAACGGGGCACCTGCTGCGAACACTGAAGCTTTCTTT.

V and J are TRBV12-3 or TRBV12-4 and TRBJ1-1, with TRBD1 as a possible D gene (5 bases). Between the trimmed V and J ends, which lost 7 bases and 4 bases, there was a span of 13 bases. This CDR3 is built from 13 residues. This CDR3 is CASNADSRTEAFF. The CDR3 nucleotides read TGTGCCAGCAACGCCGACAGCCGCACTGAAGCTTTCTTT.

This clonotype was observed a few times. This chain uses TRBV7-6 with TRBJ2-4; weak D call: TRBD2 (7 bases). V was cut by 1 base and J by 5 bases, with 12 bases left in between. The CDR3 consists of 15 residues. Germline-derived CDR1 and CDR2 are SGHVS and FNYEAQ. The CDR3 DNA follows: TGTGCCAGCAGCTTAGGGGGGGGCCCGGAAAACATTCAGTACTTC. Translating gives CASSLGGGPENIQYF.

This rearrangement joins TRBV6-2 or TRBV6-3 to TRBJ1-3; D unresolved. The CDR3 runs 14 residues. Germline V gene sequence: CDR1 MNHEY, CDR2 SVGEGT. V gave up 8 bases and J gave up 0 bases, with 11 bases separating them. The CDR3 bases are TGTGCCAGCTCCGAGGACTTCTCTGGAAACACCATATATTTT. Its protein product is CASSEDFSGNTIYF.

V usage is TRBV6-1 and J usage is TRBJ1-4; D unclear. V dropped 2 bases and J dropped 12 bases, with 10 bases sitting between them. Looked up from germline, CDR1 is MNHNS and CDR2 is SASEGT. This CDR3 is 12 amino acids long. As DNA, the CDR3 is TGTGCCAGCAGTGAACCGCTCGGAGAACTGTTTTTT. Its protein is CASSEPLGELFF.

The genes are TRBV6-6 and TRBJ2-7, with TRBD1 matching 9 bases. V lost 5 bases and J lost 5; bases outside the gene matches: 10. The germline V gene has CDR1 MNHNY and CDR2 SVGAGI (reference sequence). CDR3 length: 15 residues. CDR3 region: CASSRTLQGADEQYF. Here the CDR3 DNA reads TGTGCCAGCAGTCGAACCCTACAGGGGGCGGACGAGCAGTACTTC.

This chain connects TRBV10-3 to TRBJ1-6, with a weak D call TRBD1 (6 bases). This CDR3 comprises 15 residues. Germline loops: CDR1 ENHRY, CDR2 SYGVKD. The germline V and J ends were trimmed by 7 bases and 7 bases, with 17 bases remaining between them. The CDR3 reads CAITDGGRENSPLHF. CDR3 DNA: TGTGCCATCACGGACGGGGGCAGGGAGAATTCACCCCTCCACTTT.

The V call is TRBV29-1, the J call TRBJ2-3; D might be TRBD1 (6 bases). Germline CDR1 reads SQVTM; CDR2 reads ANQGSEA. The CDR3 runs 10 residues. V was cut by 7 bases and J by 13 bases, with 15 bases left in between. CDR3 region: CSGYGGQEYF. The CDR3 DNA reads as TGCAGCGGCTATGGGGGCCAGGAGTATTTT.

This clonotype was recorded a few times. The chain is built from TRBV18 and TRBJ2-7; TRBD2 agrees at 9 bases. The germline CDR1 and CDR2 sequences are KGHSH and LQKENI. CDR3 size: 16 residues. Trimming removed 0 bases from V and 2 bases from J; junction bases left unmatched: 5. Here the CDR3 reads CASSPPSGGLPYEQYF. In DNA form, the CDR3 reads TGTGCCAGCTCACCACCTAGCGGGGGCCTACCCTACGAGCAGTACTTC.

This clonotype occurred a few times. The chain employs TRBV6-6 and TRBJ2-7; D might be TRBD1 or TRBD2, each matching 6 bases. V lost 5 bases and J 4 bases, leaving 18 bases between the germline ends. The CDR3 consists of 15 residues. Germline V lookup: CDR1 MNHNY, CDR2 SVGAGI (reference sequence). The CDR3 nucleotides read TGTGCCAGCAGTGGGACCGGGGGCGCAGGATACGAGCAGTACTTC. Its translation: CASSGTGGAGYEQYF.

This clonotype was observed a handful of times. V gene TRBV29-1 combines with J gene TRBJ1-1, with 9 nucleotides matching TRBD1. Germline V gene sequence: CDR1 SQVTM, CDR2 ANQGSEA. The trim removed 6 bases at V and 4 bases at J, leaving 12 bases unmatched. The CDR3 length is 15 residues. CDR3 region: CSVEQGARGGTEAFF. The CDR3 coding sequence is TGCAGCGTGGAACAGGGGGCGCGAGGTGGCACTGAAGCTTTCTTT.